The 19 T cell receptor beta chains given below trace back to one sample, sequenced in a study of control samples from healthy donors and cancer patients. TCRdb keeps only in-frame clones here, not all; method: immunoSEQ multiplex PCR. Among tens of thousands of clones listed, 70% to 90% were seen once. What was sequenced was blood. These receptors all stem from an older woman in good health.

The chain carries TRBV28 and TRBJ1-1, with TRBD1 matching 7 bases. The CDR3 consists of 17 residues. V lost 3 bases, J lost 5 bases, and 15 bases stayed unmatched. Germline V gives CDR1 MDHEN, CDR2 SYDVKM. CDR3 region: CASSLGWNRGGWTEAFF. CDR3 nucleotide sequence: TGTGCCAGCAGTTTGGGTTGGAACAGGGGAGGTTGGACTGAAGCTTTCTTT.

This chain joins TRBV5-5 and TRBJ2-5, with D possibly TRBD2 on 5 matching bases. The CDR3 has 15 amino acids. CDR1 SGHKS and CDR2 YYEKEE come from the germline V gene (reference sequence). V was cut by 0 bases and J by 5 bases, with 14 bases left in between. The CDR3 loop is CASSLAGRRGETQYF. CDR3 bases: TGTGCCAGCAGCTTGGCCGGGCGGCGAGGGGAGACCCAGTACTTC. Filled out from reference TRBV5-5 and TRBJ2-5, the complete variable domain reads DAGVTQSPTHLIKTRGQQVTLRCSPISGHKSVSWYQQVLGQGPQFIFQYYEKEERGRGNFPDRFSARQFPNYSSELNVNALLLGDSALYLCASSLAGRRGETQYFGPGTRLLVL.

This clone came up once. The CDR3 coding sequence is TGTGCCAGCAGCTCTAGCGGTAGATACAATGAGCAGTTCTTC. Amino acids: CASSSSGRYNEQFF. The chain carries TRBV5-6 and TRBJ2-1, with 7 bases lining up with TRBD2. V lost 3 bases to trimming and J lost 4 bases; unmatched junction nucleotides: 4. In germline, CDR1 is SGHDT, CDR2 YYEEEE. The CDR3 runs 14 residues.

In this sample, this clone turned up once. The rearrangement links TRBV10-3 to TRBJ1-2; possibly TRBD1 for D (5 bases). The CDR3 runs to 16 residues. Germline V gene lookup returns CDR1 ENHRY and CDR2 SYGVKD. V was shortened by 6 bases and J by 4 bases, with 21 bases between the two germline ends. CDR3 region: CAISERGRDMGYGYTF. The CDR3 DNA follows: TGTGCCATCAGCGAGAGGGGCAGGGATATGGGCTATGGCTACACCTTC.

As concerns this clone: This sample includes further DNA sequences coding for the same CDR3. Here the CDR3 reads CASRRTGRLGYTF. In DNA, the CDR3 is TGTGCCAGCAGACGTACAGGGCGCTTGGGCTACACCTTC. The rearrangement joins TRBV28 to TRBJ1-2; possibly TRBD1 for D (6 bases). This CDR3 has 13 residues. Trimming removed 6 bases at V and 8 bases at J, with 16 bases between. The germline gives CDR1 MDHEN, CDR2 SYDVKM.

This clone was counted once. The chain employs TRBV6-5 and TRBJ2-7; D gene unclear. Trimming took 8 bases from V and 2 from J, leaving 16 bases between them. This CDR3 has 14 amino acids. The germline V gene encodes CDR1 MNHEY and CDR2 SVGAGI. Here the CDR3 DNA reads TGTGCCAGCGAAGGGTCCGGAGCCACCTACGAGCAGTACTTC. Amino acids: CASEGSGATYEQYF.

The chain couples TRBV14 to TRBJ2-3; possible D gene TRBD2, 6 bases. The CDR3 sequence is 16 residues long. V lost 2 bases and J lost 0, with 12 bases in between. Germline V gene lookup returns CDR1 SGHDN and CDR2 FVKESK. The CDR3 DNA follows: TGTGCCAGCAGCCAACTAGCGCTAAAGAGCACAGATACGCAGTATTTT. Translating gives CASSQLALKSTDTQYF.

V usage is TRBV7-2 and J usage is TRBJ1-1; D not resolved. Looked up from germline, CDR1 is SGHTA and CDR2 is FQGNSA. CDR3 length: 14 amino acids. The V end lost 2 bases, the J end lost 3 bases, and 10 bases lay between the germline ends. CDR3 DNA: TGTGCCAGCAGCTTAAACTATGGGGACACTGAAGCTTTCTTT. Protein product: CASSLNYGDTEAFF.

V gene TRBV24-1 combines with J gene TRBJ2-3; 12 nucleotides align to TRBD2. The V segment lost 4 bases and the J segment 2 bases; nucleotides outside the gene matches: 6. In germline, CDR1 is KGHDR, CDR2 SFDVKD. The CDR3 covers 17 residues. CDR3 sequence: CATSEPGLAGITDTQYF. Written as DNA, the CDR3 is TGTGCCACCAGTGAACCCGGACTAGCGGGAATCACAGATACGCAGTATTTT.

This chain connects TRBV18 to TRBJ2-6; D is undetermined. This CDR3 is 16 amino acids long. V was cut by 2 bases and J by 0 bases, with 8 bases left in between. The germline CDR1 and CDR2 sequences are KGHSH and LQKENI. CDR3 in amino acids: CASSPVSRSGANVLTF. CDR3 nucleotide sequence: TGTGCCAGCTCACCAGTCAGCCGCTCTGGGGCCAACGTCCTGACTTTC.

The chain joins TRBV24-1 to TRBJ2-5; either TRBD1 or TRBD2 may supply D (5 bases each). Germline lookup yields CDR1 KGHDR and CDR2 SFDVKD. The CDR3 is 15 residues long. V dropped 5 bases and J dropped 10 bases, with 22 bases sitting between them. CDR3 residues: CATSGASRGQGRQYF. CDR3 nucleotide sequence: TGTGCCACCAGTGGGGCGAGTCGGGGCCAAGGACGCCAGTACTTC.

The V and J genes are TRBV4-2 and TRBJ2-5, with D perhaps matching TRBD2 (5 bases). Germline V lookup: CDR1 LGHNA, CDR2 YNFKEQ. Deletions cut 0 bases from V and 5 bases from J, with 31 bases between. This CDR3 has 21 residues. Here the CDR3 DNA reads TGTGCCAGCAGCCAAGATCGTTTCGGATCCCTACTAGGGATGGGTCCGGAGACCCAGTACTTC. It translates to CASSQDRFGSLLGMGPETQYF.

The genes are TRBV10-2 and TRBJ1-3; D may be TRBD1 (5 bases). V shed 2 bases and J shed 0 bases, with 5 bases lying between them. Germline V gene sequence: CDR1 WSHSY, CDR2 SAAADI. The CDR3 has 14 residues. CDR3: CASSERGSGNTIYF. The CDR3 coding sequence is TGCGCCAGCAGTGAGAGGGGCTCTGGAAACACCATATATTTT.

This clone was seen once. The chain carries TRBV27 and TRBJ1-2; the D gene is possibly TRBD1 (5 bases). The V and J ends lost 5 bases and 0 bases respectively, with 13 bases between them. The CDR3 length is 15 residues. Germline V CDR1 and CDR2: MNHEY, SMNVEV (reference sequence). CDR3 amino acids: CASSPRRGPNYGYTF. The CDR3, as DNA: TGTGCCAGCAGTCCCCGGCGGGGCCCTAACTATGGCTACACCTTC.

The CDR3 loop reads CASSEGSGNTIYF. The CDR3 coding sequence is TGTGCCAGCAGTGAAGGCTCTGGAAACACCATATATTTT. V is TRBV6-1 and J is TRBJ1-3; no firm D call. The V gene's germline CDR1 is MNHNS and CDR2 SASEGT. The CDR3 is made up of 13 amino acids. V was trimmed by 1 base and J by 0 bases, leaving 1 base between them.

The V gene is TRBV5-1, the J gene TRBJ2-7, with 7 bases matching TRBD2. Germline values: CDR1 SGHRS, CDR2 YFSETQ. V trimming: 0 bases; J trimming: 4 bases; junction bases outside the gene matches: 7. This CDR3 is built from 15 residues. The CDR3 region has the DNA TGCGCCAGCAGCTTGGACGGGAGGCCCCCTTACGAGCAGTACTTC. Translation: CASSLDGRPPYEQYF. Complete variable domain (other parts from reference TRBV5-1 and TRBJ2-7): KAGVTQTPRYLIKTRGQQVTLSCSPISGHRSVSWYQQTPGQGLQFLFEYFSETQRNKGNFPGRFSGRQFSNSRSEMNVSTLELGDSALYLCASSLDGRPPYEQYFGPGTRLTVT.

This clone has just one count. At one boundary the junction diverges from the germline segment, which might be a read error. V is TRBV6-1 and J is TRBJ2-7; D may be TRBD1 or TRBD2 (6 bases each). Germline V CDR1 and CDR2: MNHNS, SASEGT. There are 13 residues in the CDR3. DNA of the CDR3: TGTGCCAGCAGTGACGAACCTCGGGGGACACCGGTTTGG. Translated: CASSDEPRGTPVW.

The rearrangement links TRBV4-3 to TRBJ2-1, with D tentatively TRBD2 (6 bases). The germline V and J ends were trimmed by 0 bases and 9 bases, with 15 bases remaining between them. This CDR3 region has 15 residues. Germline V gene sequence: CDR1 LGHNA, CDR2 YSLEER. The CDR3: CASSQDWTKNREQFF. The CDR3 DNA reads as TGCGCCAGCAGCCAAGATTGGACTAAAAACCGTGAGCAGTTCTTC.

The genes are TRBV24-1 and TRBJ2-1, with D maybe TRBD2 (5 bases). This CDR3 has 16 residues. V gave up 3 bases and J gave up 7 bases, with 18 bases separating them. CDR1 and CDR2 from the germline V gene are KGHDR and SFDVKD. DNA of the CDR3: TGTGCCACCAGTGATGGGGAGCGATGGGGTAGGAATGAGCAGTTCTTC. It codes for CATSDGERWGRNEQFF.